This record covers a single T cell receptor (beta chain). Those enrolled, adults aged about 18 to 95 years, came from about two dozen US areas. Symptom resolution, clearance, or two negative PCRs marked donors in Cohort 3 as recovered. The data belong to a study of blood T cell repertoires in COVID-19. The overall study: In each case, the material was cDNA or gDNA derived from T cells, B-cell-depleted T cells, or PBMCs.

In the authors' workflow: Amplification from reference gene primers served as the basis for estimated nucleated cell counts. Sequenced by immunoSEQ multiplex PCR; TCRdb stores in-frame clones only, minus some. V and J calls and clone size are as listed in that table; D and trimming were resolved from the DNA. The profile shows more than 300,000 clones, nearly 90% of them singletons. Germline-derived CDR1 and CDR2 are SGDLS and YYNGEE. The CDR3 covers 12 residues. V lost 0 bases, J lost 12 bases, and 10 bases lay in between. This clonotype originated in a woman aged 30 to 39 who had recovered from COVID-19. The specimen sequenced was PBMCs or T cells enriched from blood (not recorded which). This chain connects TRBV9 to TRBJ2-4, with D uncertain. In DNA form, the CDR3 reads TGTGCCAGCAGCGTAGCTAACGGTCCTCAGTACTTC. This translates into CASSVANGPQYF.